Shown below are 15 T cell receptor beta chains from a single sample sequenced in a study of cytomegalovirus exposure and HLA in healthy donors. 13 Jbeta primers and 60 Vbeta primers were used for the PCR. Clones were read by immunoSEQ multiplex PCR, and TCRdb kept only the in-frame ones, dropping some. The table has 60,000 to 100,000 clones, about four fifths seen once. Sample: PBMCs. Receptors originate from a man in his forties in good health and CMV-seronegative.

This clone has just a few counts. The chain links TRBV19 to TRBJ2-2; 7 bases line up with TRBD2. This CDR3 spans 16 amino acids. The ends lost 2 bases at V and 0 bases at J; junction bases unmatched: 3. The germline CDR1 and CDR2 sequences are LNHDA and SQIVND (reference sequence). CDR3 bases: TGTGCCAGTAGTATAAGGCTAGCGGCGAACACCGGGGAGCTGTTTTTT. Protein product: CASSIRLAANTGELFF.

V gene TRBV19 combines with J gene TRBJ2-1, with D perhaps TRBD2 (5 bases). CDR1 LNHDA and CDR2 SQIVND come from the germline V gene (reference sequence). CDR3 length: 12 amino acids. V lost 7 bases, J lost 12 bases, and 16 bases lay in between. The CDR3 bases are TGTGCCAGTAATCAGGCGGGCCGGGGGCAGTTCTTC. Translation gives CASNQAGRGQFF.

The V call is TRBV4-2, the J call TRBJ2-7; TRBD2 matches at 11 bases. With V trimmed by 0 bases and J by 2 bases, 9 bases remained unmatched. Germline V gives CDR1 LGHNA, CDR2 YNFKEQ. The length of the CDR3 is 18 residues. In nucleotides, the CDR3 is TGTGCCAGCAGCCAAGAGAACCTAGCGGGAGGCGGGACCTACGAGCAGTACTTC. This sequence encodes CASSQENLAGGGTYEQYF.

The chain uses TRBV7-9 and TRBJ1-5, with TRBD1 as a possible D gene (6 bases). The CDR3 contains 14 residues. Germline V gene lookup returns CDR1 SEHNR and CDR2 FQNEAQ (reference sequence). V was trimmed by 5 bases and J by 4 bases, leaving 12 bases between them. The CDR3 DNA is TGTGCCAGCAGCCAAGGGGGAAGAAATCAGCCCCAGCATTTT. Translated: CASSQGGRNQPQHF.

Of note for this clone: Sequence at one end of the junction differs from germline and may be a read error. This specimen includes other DNA sequences encoding the same CDR3. The chain joins TRBV7-3 to TRBJ2-2; TRBD2 matches at 14 bases. Per germline, CDR1 SGHTA and CDR2 FQGTGA. The CDR3 totals 17 residues. The CDR3, as DNA: TGTGCCAGCAGCCCGAGCGGGACTAGCGGGAGTAGCGGGGAGCTGTTTTTC. Translating gives CASSPSGTSGSSGELFF.

This clone was counted a few times. The V and J genes are TRBV28 and TRBJ1-3; D call uncertain. In germline, CDR1 is MDHEN, CDR2 SYDVKM. The V gene lost 6 bases and the J gene lost 3 bases, with 15 bases spanning the gap. This CDR3 spans 15 amino acids. CDR3 DNA: TGTGCCAGCAGCCCCCTTCCGGGGTTTGGAAACACCATATATTTT. Translated: CASSPLPGFGNTIYF.

The chain employs TRBV19 and TRBJ1-4; D uncertain. Trimming cost V 5 bases and J 3 bases, with 13 bases left between them. From germline, CDR1 is LNHDA and CDR2 SQIVND (reference sequence). The CDR3 is made up of 15 amino acids. CDR3 sequence reads: CASSPLEAPNEKLFF. CDR3 coding DNA: TGTGCCAGTAGTCCCCTCGAGGCGCCTAATGAAAAACTGTTTTTT.

V usage is TRBV9 and J usage is TRBJ2-2; a possible D gene is TRBD1 (7 bases). Germline V gene data show CDR1 as SGDLS and CDR2 as YYNGEE. The V end lost 4 bases, the J end lost 1 base, and 14 bases lay between the germline ends. CDR3 size: 16 residues. The CDR3 DNA reads as TGTGCCAGCAGCAGGAGGGGGACAGAGAACACCGGGGAGCTGTTTTTT. Amino acids: CASSRRGTENTGELFF.

To note about this clone: The sample holds other DNA sequences that translate to the same CDR3. This rearrangement joins TRBV7-2 to TRBJ2-1; TRBD2 might be the D (5 bases). Germline-derived CDR1 and CDR2 are SGHTA and FQGNSA. The V gene lost 3 bases and the J gene lost 6 bases, with 18 bases spanning the gap. The CDR3 runs 16 residues. The CDR3 region has the DNA TGTGCCAGCAGCTTTAGCGAGCGAGAATTACGCAATGAGCAGTTCTTC. It codes for CASSFSERELRNEQFF.

The table lists this clone with a few counts. This chain links TRBV7-2 with TRBJ1-5; 9 nucleotides agree with TRBD1. V trimming: 7 bases; J trimming: 9 bases; junction bases outside the gene matches: 10. CDR3 length: 14 residues. Per germline, CDR1 SGHTA and CDR2 FQGNSA. CDR3 region: CASIQRTGVGPQHF. The CDR3 DNA is TGTGCCAGCATCCAAAGGACAGGGGTCGGGCCCCAGCATTTT.

V and J are TRBV6-1 and TRBJ2-5; TRBD2 agrees at 10 bases. The assigned J gene may be wrong: the sequence end matches TRBJ2-7 better. This CDR3 is 15 amino acids long. The germline CDR1 and CDR2 sequences are MNHNS and SASEGT. CDR3 sequence reads: CASSEGGLAPYEQYF. CDR3 DNA sequence: TGTGCCAGCAGTGAAGGGGGACTAGCGCCCTACGAGCAGTACTTC.

The genes are TRBV19 and TRBJ2-7; 12 nucleotides line up with TRBD2. The CDR3 consists of 14 residues. CDR1 is LNHDA, CDR2 SQIVND, per germline (reference sequence). V trimming: 6 bases; J trimming: 6 bases; junction bases outside the gene matches: 6. The CDR3: CASSRLAGEVEQYF. For the CDR3, the DNA is TGTGCCAGTAGCCGACTAGCGGGAGAGGTCGAGCAGTACTTC.

The chain uses TRBV12-5 and TRBJ2-5; D ambiguous. CDR3 size: 13 residues. The V end was cut by 0 bases, the J end by 2 bases, with 4 bases between. CDR1 and CDR2 (germline): LGHNT, FRNRAP. CDR3 amino acids: CASGLVSQETQYF. For the CDR3, the DNA is TGTGCTAGTGGTTTGGTATCACAAGAGACCCAGTACTTC.

The chain recombines TRBV7-9 with TRBJ2-1; TRBD2 agrees at 9 bases. Germline CDR1 and CDR2: SEHNR and FQNEAQ (reference sequence). The J segment lost 6 bases and the V segment lost 1 base, leaving 7 bases of the junction unmatched. The CDR3 is 16 residues long. This CDR3 reads CASSLGLAGGPNEQFF. For the CDR3, the DNA is TGTGCCAGCAGCTTAGGTCTTGCGGGAGGGCCCAATGAGCAGTTCTTC.

This clone was seen only once. Germline is not matched at one junction end, which may reflect a read error. The chain employs TRBV28 and TRBJ2-6; 7 nucleotides align to TRBD1. There are 17 residues in the CDR3. The germline CDR1 and CDR2 sequences are MDHEN and SYDVKM. For the CDR3, the DNA is TGTGCCAGCAGTTCTCGACAGGGTACCCCTGGGGCCAACGGCCTGACTTTC. Translated, it gives CASSSRQGTPGANGLTF.